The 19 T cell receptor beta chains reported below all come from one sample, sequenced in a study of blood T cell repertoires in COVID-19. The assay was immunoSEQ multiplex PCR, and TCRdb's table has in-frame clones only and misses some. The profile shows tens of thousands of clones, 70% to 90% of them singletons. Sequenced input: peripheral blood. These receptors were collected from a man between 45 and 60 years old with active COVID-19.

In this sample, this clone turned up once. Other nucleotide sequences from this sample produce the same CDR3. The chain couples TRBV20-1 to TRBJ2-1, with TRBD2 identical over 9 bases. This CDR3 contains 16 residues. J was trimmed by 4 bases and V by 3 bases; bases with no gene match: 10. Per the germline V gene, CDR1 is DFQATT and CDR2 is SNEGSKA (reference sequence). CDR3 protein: CSASSAGLAVYNEQFF. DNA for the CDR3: TGCAGTGCTAGTAGTGCGGGACTAGCAGTTTACAATGAGCAGTTCTTC.

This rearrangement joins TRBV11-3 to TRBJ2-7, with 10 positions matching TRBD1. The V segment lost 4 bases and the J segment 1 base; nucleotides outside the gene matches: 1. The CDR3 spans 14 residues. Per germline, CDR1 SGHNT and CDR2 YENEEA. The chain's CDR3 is CASSSGQGSYEQYF. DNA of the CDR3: TGTGCCAGCAGCTCGGGACAGGGGTCCTACGAGCAGTACTTC. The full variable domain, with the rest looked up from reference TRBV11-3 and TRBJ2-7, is EAGVVQSPRYKIIEKKQPVAFWCNPISGHNTLYWYLQNLGQGPELLIRYENEEAVDDSQLPKDRFSAERLKGVDSTLKIQPAELGDSAVYLCASSSGQGSYEQYFGPGTRLTVT.

As DNA, the CDR3 is TGTGCCAGCAGTCCGGACAGGACCTATGGCTACACCTTC. Translated: CASSPDRTYGYTF. The genes are TRBV7-8 and TRBJ1-2; 7 nucleotides match TRBD1. The CDR3 covers 13 residues. The V and J ends lost 6 bases and 4 bases, in that order; junction bases with no gene match: 5. Germline V CDR1 and CDR2: SGHVS, FQNEAQ.

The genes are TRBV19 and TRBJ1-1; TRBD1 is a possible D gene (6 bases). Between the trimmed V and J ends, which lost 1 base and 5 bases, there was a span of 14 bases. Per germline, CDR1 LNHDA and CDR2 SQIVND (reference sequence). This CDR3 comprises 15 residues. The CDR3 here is CASSIGTTGLTEAFF. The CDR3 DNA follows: TGTGCCAGTAGTATAGGCACCACAGGGTTAACTGAAGCTTTCTTT.

The CDR3 spells CASSPPSPGGGGIQYF. In nucleotides, the CDR3 is TGTGCCAGCAGTCCCCCTTCTCCAGGGGGAGGCGGCATTCAGTACTTC. The chain carries TRBV27 and TRBJ2-4; D possibly corresponds to TRBD1 (7 bases). Germline V gene data show CDR1 as MNHEY and CDR2 as SMNVEV (reference sequence). V dropped 5 bases and J dropped 9 bases, with 23 bases sitting between them. CDR3 length equals 16 residues.

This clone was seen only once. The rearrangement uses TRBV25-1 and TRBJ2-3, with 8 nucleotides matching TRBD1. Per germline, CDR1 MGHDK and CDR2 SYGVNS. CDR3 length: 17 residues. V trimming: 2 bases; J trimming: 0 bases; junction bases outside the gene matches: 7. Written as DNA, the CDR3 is TGTGCCAGCAGTGAAGGGACAGGCGATACTAGCACAGATACGCAGTATTTT. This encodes CASSEGTGDTSTDTQYF.

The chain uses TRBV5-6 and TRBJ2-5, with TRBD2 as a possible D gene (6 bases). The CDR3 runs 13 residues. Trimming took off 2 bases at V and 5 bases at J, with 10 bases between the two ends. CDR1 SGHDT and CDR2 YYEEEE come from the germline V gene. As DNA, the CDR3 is TGTGCCAGCAGCTTCGGGGGTGGCGAGACCCAGTACTTC. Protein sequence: CASSFGGGETQYF.

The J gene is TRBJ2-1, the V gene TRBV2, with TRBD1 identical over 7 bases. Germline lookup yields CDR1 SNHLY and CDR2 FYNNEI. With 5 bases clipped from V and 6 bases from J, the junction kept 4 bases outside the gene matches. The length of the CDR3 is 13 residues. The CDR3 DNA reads TGTGCCAGCAGTAGGGGGCGTGGCAATGAGCAGTTCTTC. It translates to CASSRGRGNEQFF.

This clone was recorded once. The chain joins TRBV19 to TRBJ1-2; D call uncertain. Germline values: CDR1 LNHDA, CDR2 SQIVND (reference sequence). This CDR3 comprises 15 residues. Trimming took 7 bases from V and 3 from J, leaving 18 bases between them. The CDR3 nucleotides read TGTGCCAGTACCGCGACATCCTTTCCCCACTATGGCTACACCTTC. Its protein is CASTATSFPHYGYTF.

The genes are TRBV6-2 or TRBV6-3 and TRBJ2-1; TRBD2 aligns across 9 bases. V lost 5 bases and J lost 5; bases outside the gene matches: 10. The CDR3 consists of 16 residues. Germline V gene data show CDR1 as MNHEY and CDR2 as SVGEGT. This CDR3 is CASSLLAGAFNNEQFF. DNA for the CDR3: TGTGCCAGCAGTCTCTTAGCGGGAGCGTTCAACAATGAGCAGTTCTTC.

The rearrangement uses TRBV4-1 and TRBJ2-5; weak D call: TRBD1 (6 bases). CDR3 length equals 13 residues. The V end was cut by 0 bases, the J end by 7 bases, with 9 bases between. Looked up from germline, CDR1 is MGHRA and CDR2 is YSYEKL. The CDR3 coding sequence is TGCGCCAGCAGCCAAGACACAGGGAGGACCCAGTACTTC. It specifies CASSQDTGRTQYF.

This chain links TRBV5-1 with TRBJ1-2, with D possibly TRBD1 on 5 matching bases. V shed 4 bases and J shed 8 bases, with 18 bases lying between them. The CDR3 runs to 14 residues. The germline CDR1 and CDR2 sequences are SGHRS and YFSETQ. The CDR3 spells CASSQGLDGRGYTF. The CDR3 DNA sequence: TGCGCCAGCAGCCAGGGACTGGACGGGAGAGGCTACACCTTC. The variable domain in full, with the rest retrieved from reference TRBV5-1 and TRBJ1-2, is KAGVTQTPRYLIKTRGQQVTLSCSPISGHRSVSWYQQTPGQGLQFLFEYFSETQRNKGNFPGRFSGRQFSNSRSEMNVSTLELGDSALYLCASSQGLDGRGYTFGSGTRLTVV.

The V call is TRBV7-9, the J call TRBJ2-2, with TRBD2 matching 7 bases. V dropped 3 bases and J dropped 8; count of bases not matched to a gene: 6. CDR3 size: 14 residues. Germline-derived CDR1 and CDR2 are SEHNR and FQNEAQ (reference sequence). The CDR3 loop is CASSFTSARGELFF. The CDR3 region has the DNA TGTGCCAGCAGCTTTACTAGCGCGAGGGGGGAGCTGTTTTTT.

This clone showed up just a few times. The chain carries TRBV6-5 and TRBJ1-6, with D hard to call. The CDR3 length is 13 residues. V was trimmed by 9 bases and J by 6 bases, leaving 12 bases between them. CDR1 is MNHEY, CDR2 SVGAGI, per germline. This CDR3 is CASVIQINSPLHF. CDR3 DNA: TGTGCCAGTGTTATTCAGATTAATTCACCCCTCCACTTT.

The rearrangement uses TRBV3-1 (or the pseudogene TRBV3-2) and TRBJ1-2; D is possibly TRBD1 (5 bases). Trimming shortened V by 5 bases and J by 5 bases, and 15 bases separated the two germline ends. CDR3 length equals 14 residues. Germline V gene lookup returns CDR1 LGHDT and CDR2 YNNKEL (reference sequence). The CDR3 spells CASSSQGAGYGYTF. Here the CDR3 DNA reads TGTGCCAGCAGCTCTCAGGGCGCAGGGTATGGCTACACCTTC.

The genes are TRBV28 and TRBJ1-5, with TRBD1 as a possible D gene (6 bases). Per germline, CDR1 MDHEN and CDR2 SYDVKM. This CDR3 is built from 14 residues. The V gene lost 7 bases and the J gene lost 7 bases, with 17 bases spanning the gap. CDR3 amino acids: CASTLGGARQPQHF. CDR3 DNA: TGTGCCAGCACTCTAGGGGGGGCGCGCCAGCCCCAGCATTTT.

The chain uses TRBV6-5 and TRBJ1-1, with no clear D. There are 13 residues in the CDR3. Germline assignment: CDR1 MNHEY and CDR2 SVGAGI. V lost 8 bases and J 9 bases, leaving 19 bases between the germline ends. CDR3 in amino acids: CASGEGERGKAFF. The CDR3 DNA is TGTGCCAGCGGGGAGGGAGAACGCGGGAAAGCTTTCTTT.

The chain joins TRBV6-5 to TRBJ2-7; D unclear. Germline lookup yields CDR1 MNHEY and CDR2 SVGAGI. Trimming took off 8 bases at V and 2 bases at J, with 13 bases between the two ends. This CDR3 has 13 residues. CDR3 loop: CASRRDNTYEQYF. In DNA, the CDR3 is TGTGCCAGCCGGCGAGACAACACCTACGAGCAGTACTTC.

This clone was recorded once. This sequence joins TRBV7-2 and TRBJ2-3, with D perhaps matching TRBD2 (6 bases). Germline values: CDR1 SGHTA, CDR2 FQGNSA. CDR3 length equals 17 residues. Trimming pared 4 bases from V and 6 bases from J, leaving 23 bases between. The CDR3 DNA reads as TGTGCCAGCAGCTCTTCAGGATTTAGCGGCCGTGGCGATACGCAGTATTTT. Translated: CASSSSGFSGRGDTQYF.